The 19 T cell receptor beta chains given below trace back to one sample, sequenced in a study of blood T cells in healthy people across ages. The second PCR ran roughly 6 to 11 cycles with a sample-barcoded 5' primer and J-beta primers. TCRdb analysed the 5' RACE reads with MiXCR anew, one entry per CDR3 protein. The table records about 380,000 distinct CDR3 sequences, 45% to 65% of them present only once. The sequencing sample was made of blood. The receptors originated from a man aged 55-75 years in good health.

The CDR3 loop is CSVLWARRETQYF. The CDR3 DNA reads TGCAGCGTCTTGTGGGCCAGGAGGGAGACCCAGTACTTC. This rearrangement joins TRBV29-1 to TRBJ2-5; possible D gene TRBD2, 5 bases. Trimming pared 6 bases from V and 5 bases from J, leaving 16 bases between. The germline gives CDR1 SQVTM, CDR2 ANQGSEA. CDR3 length: 13 amino acids.

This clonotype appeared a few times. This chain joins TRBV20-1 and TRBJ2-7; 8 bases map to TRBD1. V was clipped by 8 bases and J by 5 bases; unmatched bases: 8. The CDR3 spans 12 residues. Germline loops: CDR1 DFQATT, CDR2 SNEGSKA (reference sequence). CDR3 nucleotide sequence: TGCAGTCCTAAGCAGGGGGCCAACGAGCAGTACTTC. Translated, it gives CSPKQGANEQYF.

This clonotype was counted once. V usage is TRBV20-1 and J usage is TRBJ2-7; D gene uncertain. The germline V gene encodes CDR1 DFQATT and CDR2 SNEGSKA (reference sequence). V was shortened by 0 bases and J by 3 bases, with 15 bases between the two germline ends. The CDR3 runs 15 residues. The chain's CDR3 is CSARDITLSNYEQYF. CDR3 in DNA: TGCAGTGCTAGAGATATAACCCTCTCCAACTACGAGCAGTACTTC.

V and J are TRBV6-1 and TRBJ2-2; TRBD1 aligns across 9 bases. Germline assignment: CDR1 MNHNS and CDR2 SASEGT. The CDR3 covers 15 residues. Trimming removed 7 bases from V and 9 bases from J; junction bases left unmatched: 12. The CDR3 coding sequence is TGTGCCAGCAAGTCCCCGGGACAGGGTACTAGGGAGCTGTTTTTT. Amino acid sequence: CASKSPGQGTRELFF.

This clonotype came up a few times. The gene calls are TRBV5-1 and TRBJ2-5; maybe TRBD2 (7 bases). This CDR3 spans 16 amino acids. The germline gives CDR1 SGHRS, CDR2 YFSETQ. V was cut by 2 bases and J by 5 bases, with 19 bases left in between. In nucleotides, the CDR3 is TGCGCCAGCAGCTTCGGAGGGGGGGATCTGTCGGAGACCCAGTACTTC. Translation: CASSFGGGDLSETQYF.

The chain's CDR3 is CASRTSARANTEAFF. As DNA, the CDR3 is TGTGCCAGCAGAACAAGCGCCCGGGCAAACACTGAAGCTTTCTTT. The rearrangement uses TRBV7-2 and TRBJ1-1; D gene ambiguous. The V gene's germline CDR1 is SGHTA and CDR2 FQGNSA. The CDR3 is made up of 15 amino acids. V lost 6 bases to trimming and J lost 2 bases, with 16 bases between them.

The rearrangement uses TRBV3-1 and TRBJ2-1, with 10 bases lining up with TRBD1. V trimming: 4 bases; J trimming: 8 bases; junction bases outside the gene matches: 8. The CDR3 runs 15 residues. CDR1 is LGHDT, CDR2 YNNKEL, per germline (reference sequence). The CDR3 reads CASSLGQGRSDEQFF. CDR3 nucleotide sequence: TGTGCCAGCAGCCTGGGACAGGGGAGGTCCGATGAGCAGTTCTTC.

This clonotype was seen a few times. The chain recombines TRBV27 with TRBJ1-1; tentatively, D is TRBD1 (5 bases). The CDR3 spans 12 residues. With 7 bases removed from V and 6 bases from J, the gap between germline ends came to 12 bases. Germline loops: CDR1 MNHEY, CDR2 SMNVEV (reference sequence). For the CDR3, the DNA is TGTGCCAGCAACAATTTGGGGGCTGAAGCTTTCTTT. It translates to CASNNLGAEAFF.

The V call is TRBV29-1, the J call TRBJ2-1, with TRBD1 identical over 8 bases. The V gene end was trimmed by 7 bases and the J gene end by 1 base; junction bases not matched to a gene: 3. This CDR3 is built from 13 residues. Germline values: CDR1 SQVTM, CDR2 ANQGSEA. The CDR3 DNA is TGCAGCGCAACAGGGGGATCCTACAATGAGCAGTTCTTC. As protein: CSATGGSYNEQFF.

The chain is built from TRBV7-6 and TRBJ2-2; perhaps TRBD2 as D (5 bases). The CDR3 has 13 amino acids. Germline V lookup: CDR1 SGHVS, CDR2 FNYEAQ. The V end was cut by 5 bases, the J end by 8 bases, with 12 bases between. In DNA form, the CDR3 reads TGTGCCAGCAGCGTAGAGCGGAGGGGGGAGCTGTTTTTT. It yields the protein CASSVERRGELFF.

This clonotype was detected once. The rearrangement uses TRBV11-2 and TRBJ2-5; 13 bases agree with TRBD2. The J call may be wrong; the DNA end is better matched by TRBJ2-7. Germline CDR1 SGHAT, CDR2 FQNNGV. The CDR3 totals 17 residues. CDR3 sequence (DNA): TGTGCCAGCAGCCCTGGACTAGCGGGAGCAACCTTCTACGAGCAGTACTTC. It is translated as CASSPGLAGATFYEQYF.

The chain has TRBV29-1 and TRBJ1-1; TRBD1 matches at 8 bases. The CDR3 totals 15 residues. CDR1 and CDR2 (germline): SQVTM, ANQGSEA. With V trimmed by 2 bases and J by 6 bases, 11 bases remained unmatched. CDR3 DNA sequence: TGCAGCGTTGAATCTACTGGACAGGGATTGTCTGAAGCTTTCTTT. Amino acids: CSVESTGQGLSEAFF.

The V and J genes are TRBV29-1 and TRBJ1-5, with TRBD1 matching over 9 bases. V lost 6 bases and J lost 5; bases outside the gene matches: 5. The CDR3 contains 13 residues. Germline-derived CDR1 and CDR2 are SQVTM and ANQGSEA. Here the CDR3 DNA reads TGCAGCGTCGCACAGGGGGCGGATCAGCCCCAGCATTTT. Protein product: CSVAQGADQPQHF.

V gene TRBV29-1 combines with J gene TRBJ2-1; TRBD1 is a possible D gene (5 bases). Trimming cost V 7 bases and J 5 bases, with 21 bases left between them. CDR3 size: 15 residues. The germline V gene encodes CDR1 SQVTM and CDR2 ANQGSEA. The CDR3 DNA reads TGCAGCGCAGAAACAGGTTCCAACCTTCACAATGAGCAGTTCTTC. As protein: CSAETGSNLHNEQFF.

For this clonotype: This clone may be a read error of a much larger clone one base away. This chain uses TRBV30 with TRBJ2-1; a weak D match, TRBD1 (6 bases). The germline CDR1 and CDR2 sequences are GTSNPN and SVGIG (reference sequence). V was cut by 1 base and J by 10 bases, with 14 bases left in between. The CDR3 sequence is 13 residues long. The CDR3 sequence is CAWSDHRAAEQFF. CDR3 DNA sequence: TGTGCCTGGAGTGACCACAGGGCAGCCGAGCAGTTCTTC.

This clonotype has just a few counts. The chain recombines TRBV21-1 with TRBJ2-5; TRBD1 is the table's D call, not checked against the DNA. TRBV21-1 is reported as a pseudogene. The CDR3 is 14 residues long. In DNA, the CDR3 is TGTGCCAGCAGTAACGGACAGGGCGGAGAGACCCAGTACTTC. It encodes CASSNGQGGETQYF.

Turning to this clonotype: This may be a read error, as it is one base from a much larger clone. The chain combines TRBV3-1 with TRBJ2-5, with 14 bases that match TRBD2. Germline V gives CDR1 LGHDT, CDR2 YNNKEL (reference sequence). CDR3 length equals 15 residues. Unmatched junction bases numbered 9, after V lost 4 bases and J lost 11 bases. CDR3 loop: CASSPGLAGDNGQYF. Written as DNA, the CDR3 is TGTGCCAGCAGCCCGGGACTAGCGGGGGACAATGGGCAGTACTTC.

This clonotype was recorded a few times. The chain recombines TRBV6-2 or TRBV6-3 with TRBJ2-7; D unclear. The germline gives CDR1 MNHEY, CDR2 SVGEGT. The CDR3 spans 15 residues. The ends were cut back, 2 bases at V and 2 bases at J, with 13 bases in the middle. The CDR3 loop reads CASSYLRQNTYEQYF. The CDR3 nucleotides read TGTGCCAGCAGTTACCTTCGGCAGAACACCTACGAGCAGTACTTC.

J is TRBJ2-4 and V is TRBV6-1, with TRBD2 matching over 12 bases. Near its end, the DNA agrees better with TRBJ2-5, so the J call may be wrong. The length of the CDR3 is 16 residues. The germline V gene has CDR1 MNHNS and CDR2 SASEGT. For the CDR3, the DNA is TGTGCCAGCAGTGCGCGGGGACTAGCGGGTATTGAGACCCAGTACTTC. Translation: CASSARGLAGIETQYF.